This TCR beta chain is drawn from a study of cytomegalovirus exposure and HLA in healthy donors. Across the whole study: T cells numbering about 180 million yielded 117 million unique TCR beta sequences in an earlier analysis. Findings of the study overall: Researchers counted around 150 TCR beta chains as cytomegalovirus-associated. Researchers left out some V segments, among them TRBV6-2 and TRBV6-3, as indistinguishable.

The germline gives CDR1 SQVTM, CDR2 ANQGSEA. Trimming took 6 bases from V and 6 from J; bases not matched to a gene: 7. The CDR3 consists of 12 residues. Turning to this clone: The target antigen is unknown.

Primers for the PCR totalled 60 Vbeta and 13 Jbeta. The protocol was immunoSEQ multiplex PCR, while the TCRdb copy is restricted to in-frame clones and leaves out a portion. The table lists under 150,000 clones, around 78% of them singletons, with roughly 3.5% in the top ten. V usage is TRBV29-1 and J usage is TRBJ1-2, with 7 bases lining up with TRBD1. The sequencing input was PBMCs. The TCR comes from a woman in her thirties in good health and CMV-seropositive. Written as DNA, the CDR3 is TGCAGCGTGTCGACAGGGACCCATGGCTACACCTTC. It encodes CSVSTGTHGYTF.